The 9 T cell receptor beta chains below were found in one sample sequenced in a study of shared clonotypes between healthy human individuals. Libraries were prepared by immunoSEQ multiplex PCR; TCRdb keeps only in-frame clonotypes and omits some of them. Among 950,000 to 1,300,000 clones listed, about 80% were seen once. The sample consisted of memory CD4+ T cells sorted from blood. The subset was: CD45RA-negative fraction. Receptors originate from a man aged 18 to 29 in good health.

This rearrangement joins TRBV27 to TRBJ2-7; tentatively, D is TRBD2 (5 bases). The CDR3 is made up of 15 amino acids. V lost 2 bases, J lost 0 bases, and 11 bases lay in between. Germline V gene lookup returns CDR1 MNHEY and CDR2 SMNVEV (reference sequence). CDR3 amino acids: CASSLKSGSSYEQYF. CDR3 coding DNA: TGTGCCAGCAGTTTAAAGAGCGGTAGCTCCTACGAGCAGTACTTC.

The chain couples TRBV30 to TRBJ1-6, with D uncertain. Trimming left V 6 bases short and J 6 bases short, with 21 bases between. CDR3 size: 16 residues. From germline, CDR1 is GTSNPN and CDR2 SVGIG (reference sequence). The CDR3 DNA reads TGTGCCTGCGCTTCGACTGACCGTTCAATTAATTCACCCCTCCACTTT. Translation gives CACASTDRSINSPLHF.

This clone was observed a few times. Other nucleotide sequences from this sample produce the same CDR3. This sequence joins TRBV27 and TRBJ2-3; TRBD2 agrees at 8 bases. The V segment lost 6 bases and the J segment 3 bases; nucleotides outside the gene matches: 5. The CDR3 has 14 residues. Germline CDR1 is MNHEY and CDR2 is SMNVEV (reference sequence). For the CDR3, the DNA is TGTGCCAGCAGCTCTAGCGGGCGGACAGATACGCAGTATTTT. Encoded protein: CASSSSGRTDTQYF.

The DNA for the CDR3 is TGCGCCAGCAGCTTGGGTGGGGCAGCCATGAACACTGAAGCTTTCTTT. This codes for CASSLGGAAMNTEAFF. The genes are TRBV5-1 and TRBJ1-1, with D perhaps matching TRBD1 (5 bases). Germline values: CDR1 SGHRS, CDR2 YFSETQ. The CDR3 runs to 16 residues. The ends were cut back, 0 bases at V and 0 bases at J, with 12 bases in the middle.

The chain carries TRBV30 and TRBJ2-5; D is ambiguous. Germline CDR1 is GTSNPN and CDR2 is SVGIG (reference sequence). CDR3 length equals 13 residues. Between the trimmed V and J ends, which lost 2 bases and 1 base, there was a span of 8 bases. The CDR3, as DNA: TGTGCCTGGAGTAACCTCCCCCAAGAGACCCAGTACTTC. Protein sequence: CAWSNLPQETQYF. The whole variable domain, filled in from reference TRBV30 and TRBJ2-5, reads SQTIHQWPATLVQPVGSPLSLECTVEGTSNPNLYWYRQAAGRGLQLLFYSVGIGQISSEVPQNLSASRPQDRQFILSSKKLLLSDSGFYLCAWSNLPQETQYFGPGTRLLVL.

The CDR3 reads CASSPAGAPREQYF. The CDR3 coding sequence is TGTGCCAGCAGCCCCGCGGGGGCTCCCCGAGAGCAGTACTTC. This chain uses TRBV5-4 with TRBJ2-7; maybe TRBD2 (7 bases). The ends were cut back, 4 bases at V and 7 bases at J, with 18 bases in the middle. The CDR3 totals 14 residues. Germline V gives CDR1 SGHNT, CDR2 YYREEE (reference sequence).

The V call is TRBV9, the J call TRBJ2-1, with 9 bases aligning to TRBD1. V lost 4 bases to trimming and J lost 5 bases; unmatched junction nucleotides: 4. The germline CDR1 and CDR2 sequences are SGDLS and YYNGEE. The CDR3 is made up of 14 amino acids. CDR3 sequence (DNA): TGTGCCAGCAGCTCAAGGACAGGGGACAATGAGCAGTTCTTC. It codes for CASSSRTGDNEQFF.

V gene TRBV6-5 combines with J gene TRBJ2-7, with TRBD1 as a possible D gene (6 bases). The CDR3 is 15 amino acids. Looked up from germline, CDR1 is MNHEY and CDR2 is SVGAGI. V was shortened by 0 bases and J by 0 bases, with 9 bases between the two germline ends. This chain's CDR3 is CASSYSGQLSYEQYF. As DNA, the CDR3 is TGTGCCAGCAGTTACTCTGGACAGCTCTCCTACGAGCAGTACTTC.

This clone was picked up one time. The gene calls are TRBV2 and TRBJ1-5, with 7 bases that match TRBD1. The V gene end was trimmed by 6 bases and the J gene end by 5 bases; junction bases not matched to a gene: 7. Germline V gene sequence: CDR1 SNHLY, CDR2 FYNNEI. The CDR3 extends over 14 amino acids. This CDR3 is CASSRDSLYQPQHF. The CDR3 DNA reads as TGTGCCAGCAGCCGGGACAGCCTTTATCAGCCCCAGCATTTT.